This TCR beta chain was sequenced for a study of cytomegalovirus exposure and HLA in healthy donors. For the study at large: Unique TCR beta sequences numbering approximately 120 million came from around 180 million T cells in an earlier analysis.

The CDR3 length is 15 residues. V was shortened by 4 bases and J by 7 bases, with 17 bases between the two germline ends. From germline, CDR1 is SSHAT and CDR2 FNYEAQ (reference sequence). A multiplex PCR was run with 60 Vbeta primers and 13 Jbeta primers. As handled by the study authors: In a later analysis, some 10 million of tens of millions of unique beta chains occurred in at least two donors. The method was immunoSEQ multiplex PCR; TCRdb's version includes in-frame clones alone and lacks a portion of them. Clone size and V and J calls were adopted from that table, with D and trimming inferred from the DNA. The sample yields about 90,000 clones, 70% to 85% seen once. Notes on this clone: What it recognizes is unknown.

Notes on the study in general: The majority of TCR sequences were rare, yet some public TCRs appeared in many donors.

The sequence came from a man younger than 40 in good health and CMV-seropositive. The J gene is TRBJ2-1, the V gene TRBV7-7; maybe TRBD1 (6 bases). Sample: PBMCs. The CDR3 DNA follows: TGTGCCAGCAGCTCCTTGACAGGTCTAAAGAATGAGCAGTTCTTC. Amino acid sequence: CASSSLTGLKNEQFF.